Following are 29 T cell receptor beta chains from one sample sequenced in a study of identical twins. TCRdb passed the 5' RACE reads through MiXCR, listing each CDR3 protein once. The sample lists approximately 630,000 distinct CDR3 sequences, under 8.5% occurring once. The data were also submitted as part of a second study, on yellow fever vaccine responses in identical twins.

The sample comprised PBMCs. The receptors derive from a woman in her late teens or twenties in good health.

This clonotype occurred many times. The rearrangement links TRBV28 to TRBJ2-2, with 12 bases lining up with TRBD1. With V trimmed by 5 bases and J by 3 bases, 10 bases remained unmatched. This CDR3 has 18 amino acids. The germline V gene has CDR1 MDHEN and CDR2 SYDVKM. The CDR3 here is CASSVWDRGRSDTGELFF. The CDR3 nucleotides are TGTGCCAGCAGTGTCTGGGACAGGGGGCGATCTGACACCGGGGAGCTGTTTTTT.

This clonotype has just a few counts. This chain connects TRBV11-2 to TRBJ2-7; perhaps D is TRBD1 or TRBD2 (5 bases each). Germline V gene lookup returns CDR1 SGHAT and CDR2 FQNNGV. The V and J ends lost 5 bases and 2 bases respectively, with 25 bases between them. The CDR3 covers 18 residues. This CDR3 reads CASSPPPGLLVVTYEQYF. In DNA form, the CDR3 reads TGTGCCAGCAGCCCCCCCCCGGGGCTACTAGTAGTAACCTACGAGCAGTACTTC.

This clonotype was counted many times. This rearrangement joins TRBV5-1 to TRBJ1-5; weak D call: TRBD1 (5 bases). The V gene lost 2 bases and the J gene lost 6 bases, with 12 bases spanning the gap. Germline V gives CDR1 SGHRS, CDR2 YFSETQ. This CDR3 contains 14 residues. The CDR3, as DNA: TGCGCCAGCAGCTTAGGGGATCGTAGTCAGCCCCAGCATTTT. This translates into CASSLGDRSQPQHF.

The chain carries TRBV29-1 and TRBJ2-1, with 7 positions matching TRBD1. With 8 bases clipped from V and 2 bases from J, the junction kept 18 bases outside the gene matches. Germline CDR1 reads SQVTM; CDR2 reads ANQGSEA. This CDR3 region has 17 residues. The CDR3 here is CSPSTGTAVLTYNEQFF. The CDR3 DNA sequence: TGCAGCCCCTCGACCGGGACAGCCGTGCTAACCTACAATGAGCAGTTCTTC.

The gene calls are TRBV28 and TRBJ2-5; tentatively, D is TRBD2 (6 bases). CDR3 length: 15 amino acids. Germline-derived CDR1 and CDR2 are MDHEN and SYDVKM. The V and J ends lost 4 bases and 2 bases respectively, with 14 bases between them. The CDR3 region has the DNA TGTGCCAGCAGTTCCCCCGGGACTTCACAAGAGACCCAGTACTTC. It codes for CASSSPGTSQETQYF.

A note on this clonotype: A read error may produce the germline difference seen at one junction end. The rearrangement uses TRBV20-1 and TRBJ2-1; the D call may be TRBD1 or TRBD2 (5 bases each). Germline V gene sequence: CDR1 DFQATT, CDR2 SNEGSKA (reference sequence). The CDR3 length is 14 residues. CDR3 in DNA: TGCAGTGCTCAAATCCGGGACCCCTCTAATGGGCAGTTCTTC. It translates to CSAQIRDPSNGQFF.

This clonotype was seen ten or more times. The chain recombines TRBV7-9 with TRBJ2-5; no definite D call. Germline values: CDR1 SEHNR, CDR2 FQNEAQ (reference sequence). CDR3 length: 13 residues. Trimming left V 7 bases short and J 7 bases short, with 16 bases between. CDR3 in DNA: TGTGCCAGCACATCGGTCGACTGGGGGACCCAGTACTTC. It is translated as CASTSVDWGTQYF.

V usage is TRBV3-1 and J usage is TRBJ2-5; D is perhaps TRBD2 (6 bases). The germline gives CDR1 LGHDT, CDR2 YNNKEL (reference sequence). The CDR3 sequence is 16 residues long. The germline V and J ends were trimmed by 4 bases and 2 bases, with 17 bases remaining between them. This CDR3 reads CASSPPASGLQETQYF. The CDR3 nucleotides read TGTGCCAGCAGCCCGCCTGCCTCGGGACTGCAAGAGACCCAGTACTTC.

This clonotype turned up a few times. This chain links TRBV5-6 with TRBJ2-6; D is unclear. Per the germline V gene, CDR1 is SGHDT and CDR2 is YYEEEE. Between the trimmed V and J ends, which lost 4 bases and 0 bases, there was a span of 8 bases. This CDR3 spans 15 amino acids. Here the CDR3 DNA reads TGTGCCAGCAGCATCAAGGGCTCTGGGGCCAACGTCCTGACTTTC. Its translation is CASSIKGSGANVLTF.

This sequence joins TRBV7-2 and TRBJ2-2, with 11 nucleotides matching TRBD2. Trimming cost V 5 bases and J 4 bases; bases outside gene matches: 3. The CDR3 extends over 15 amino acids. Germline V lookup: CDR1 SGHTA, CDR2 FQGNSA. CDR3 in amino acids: CASSQLAGVTGELFF. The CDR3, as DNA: TGTGCCAGCAGCCAACTAGCGGGAGTCACCGGGGAGCTGTTTTTT.

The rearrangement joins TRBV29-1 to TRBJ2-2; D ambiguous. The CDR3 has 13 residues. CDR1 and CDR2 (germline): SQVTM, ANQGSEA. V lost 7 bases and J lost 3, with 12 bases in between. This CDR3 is CSAHFPDTGELFF. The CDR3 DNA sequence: TGCAGCGCCCATTTTCCCGACACCGGGGAGCTGTTTTTT.

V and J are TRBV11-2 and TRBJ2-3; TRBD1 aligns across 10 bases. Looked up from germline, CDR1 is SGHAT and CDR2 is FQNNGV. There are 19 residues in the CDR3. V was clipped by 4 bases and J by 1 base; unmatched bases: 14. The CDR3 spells CASSSGTGEGVFGTDTQYF. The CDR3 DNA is TGTGCCAGCAGCTCCGGGACAGGGGAGGGGGTTTTCGGCACAGATACGCAGTATTTT.

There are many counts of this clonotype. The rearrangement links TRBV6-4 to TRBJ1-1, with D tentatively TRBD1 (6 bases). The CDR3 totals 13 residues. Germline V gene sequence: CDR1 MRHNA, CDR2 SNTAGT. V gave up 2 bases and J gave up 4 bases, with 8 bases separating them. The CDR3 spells CASSDRGGTEAFF. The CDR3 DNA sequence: TGTGCCAGCAGTGACAGGGGGGGCACTGAAGCTTTCTTT.

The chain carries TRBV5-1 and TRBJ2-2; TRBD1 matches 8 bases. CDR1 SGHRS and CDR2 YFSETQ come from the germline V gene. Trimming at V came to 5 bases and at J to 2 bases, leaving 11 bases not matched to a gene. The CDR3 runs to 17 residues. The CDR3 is CASRTKPGQENTGELFF. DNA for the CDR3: TGCGCCAGCAGGACAAAGCCGGGACAGGAAAACACCGGGGAGCTGTTTTTT.

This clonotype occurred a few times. The CDR3, as DNA: TGCAGTGCTAGATATGGCGGGGGTGTCTCAGAGACCCAGTACTTC. This codes for CSARYGGGVSETQYF. This chain uses TRBV20-1 with TRBJ2-5, with TRBD2 matching over 7 bases. J lost 4 bases, V lost 2 bases, and 10 bases had no gene match. The CDR3 is 15 residues long. CDR1 is DFQATT, CDR2 SNEGSKA, per germline (reference sequence).

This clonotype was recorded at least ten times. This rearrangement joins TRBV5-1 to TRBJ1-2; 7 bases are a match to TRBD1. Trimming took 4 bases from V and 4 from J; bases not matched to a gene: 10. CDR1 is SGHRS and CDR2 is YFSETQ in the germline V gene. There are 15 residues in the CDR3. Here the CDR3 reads CASSMGQSLVYGYTF. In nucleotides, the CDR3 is TGCGCCAGCAGCATGGGACAGAGTCTTGTCTATGGCTACACCTTC.

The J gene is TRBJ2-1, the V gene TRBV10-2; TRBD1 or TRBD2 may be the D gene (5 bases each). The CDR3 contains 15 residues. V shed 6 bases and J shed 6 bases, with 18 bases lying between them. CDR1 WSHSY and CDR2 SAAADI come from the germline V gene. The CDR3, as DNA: TGCGCCAGCAGCTCGCAAGGGGAGAGGCTCAATGAGCAGTTCTTC. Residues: CASSSQGERLNEQFF.

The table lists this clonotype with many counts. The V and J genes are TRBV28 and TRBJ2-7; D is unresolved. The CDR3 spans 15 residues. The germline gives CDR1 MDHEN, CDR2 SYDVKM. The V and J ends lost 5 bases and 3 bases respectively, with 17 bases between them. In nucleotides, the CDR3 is TGTGCCAGCAGTCCCAGGCTAGTGGCACTCTACGAGCAGTACGTC. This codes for CASSPRLVALYEQYV.

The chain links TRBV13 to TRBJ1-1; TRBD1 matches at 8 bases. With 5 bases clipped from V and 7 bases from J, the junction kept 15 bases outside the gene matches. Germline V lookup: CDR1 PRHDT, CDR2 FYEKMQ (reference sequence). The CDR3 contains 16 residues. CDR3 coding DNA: TGTGCCAGCAGCCCGGTACTACCTGGGACAGGAGGTGAAGCTTTCTTT. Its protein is CASSPVLPGTGGEAFF.

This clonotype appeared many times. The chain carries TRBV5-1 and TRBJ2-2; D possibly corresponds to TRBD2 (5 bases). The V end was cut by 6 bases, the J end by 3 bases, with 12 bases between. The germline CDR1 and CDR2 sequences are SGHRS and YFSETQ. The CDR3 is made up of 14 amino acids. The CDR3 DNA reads TGCGCCAGCACCCTAGAGGGTTACACCGGGGAGCTGTTTTTT. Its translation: CASTLEGYTGELFF.

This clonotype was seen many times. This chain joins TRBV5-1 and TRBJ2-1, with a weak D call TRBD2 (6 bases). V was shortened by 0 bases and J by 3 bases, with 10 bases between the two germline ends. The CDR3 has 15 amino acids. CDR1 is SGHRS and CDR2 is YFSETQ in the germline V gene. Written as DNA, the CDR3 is TGCGCCAGCAGCTTGGCGTCTAGCGACTACAATGAGCAGTTCTTC. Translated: CASSLASSDYNEQFF.

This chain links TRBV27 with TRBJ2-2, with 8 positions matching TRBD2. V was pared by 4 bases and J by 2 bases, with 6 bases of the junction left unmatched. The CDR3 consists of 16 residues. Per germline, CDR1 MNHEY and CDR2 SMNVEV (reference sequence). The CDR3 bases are TGTGCCAGCAGTTCCCCAGCGGGGGTTAACACCGGGGAGCTGTTTTTT. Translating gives CASSSPAGVNTGELFF.

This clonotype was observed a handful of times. Here the CDR3 reads CASSLVGAGGTGELFF. CDR3 nucleotides: TGTGCCAGCAGCTTAGTGGGGGCTGGGGGCACCGGGGAGCTGTTTTTT. The chain carries TRBV11-2 and TRBJ2-2; D is perhaps TRBD1 (6 bases). From germline, CDR1 is SGHAT and CDR2 FQNNGV. V dropped 1 base and J dropped 4 bases, with 13 bases sitting between them. The CDR3 loop spans 16 amino acids.

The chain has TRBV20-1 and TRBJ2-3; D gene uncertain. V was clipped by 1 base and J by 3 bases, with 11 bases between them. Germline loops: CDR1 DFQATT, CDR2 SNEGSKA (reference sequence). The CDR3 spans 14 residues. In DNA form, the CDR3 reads TGCAGTGCTAGAGTCCATGGTGGGACAGATACGCAGTATTTT. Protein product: CSARVHGGTDTQYF.

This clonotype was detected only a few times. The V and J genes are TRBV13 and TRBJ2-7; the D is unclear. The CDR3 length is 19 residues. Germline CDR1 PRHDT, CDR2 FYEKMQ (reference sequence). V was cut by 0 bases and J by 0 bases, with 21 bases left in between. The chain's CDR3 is CASSLGPGGQRVSSYEQYF. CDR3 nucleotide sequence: TGTGCCAGCAGCTTAGGTCCGGGTGGTCAACGGGTTAGCTCCTACGAGCAGTACTTC.

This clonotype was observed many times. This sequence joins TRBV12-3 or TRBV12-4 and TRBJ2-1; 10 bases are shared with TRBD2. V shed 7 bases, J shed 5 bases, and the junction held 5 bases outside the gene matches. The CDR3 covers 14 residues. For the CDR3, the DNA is TGTGCCAGCATTCTACTAGCGGGGCACAATGAGCAGTTCTTC. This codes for CASILLAGHNEQFF.

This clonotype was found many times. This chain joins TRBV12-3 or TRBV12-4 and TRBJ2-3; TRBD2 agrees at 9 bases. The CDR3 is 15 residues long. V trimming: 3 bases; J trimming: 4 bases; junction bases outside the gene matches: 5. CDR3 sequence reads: CASSFPEREADTQYF. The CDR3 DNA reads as TGTGCCAGCAGTTTCCCCGAGCGGGAGGCAGATACGCAGTATTTT.

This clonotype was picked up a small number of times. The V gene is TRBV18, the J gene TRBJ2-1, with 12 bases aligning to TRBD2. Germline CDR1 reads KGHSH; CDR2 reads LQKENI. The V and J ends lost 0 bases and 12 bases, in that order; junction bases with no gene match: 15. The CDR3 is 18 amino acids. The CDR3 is CASSPPLGAETSGSVQFF. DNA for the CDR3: TGTGCCAGCTCACCACCGTTAGGGGCCGAGACTAGCGGGAGTGTGCAGTTCTTC. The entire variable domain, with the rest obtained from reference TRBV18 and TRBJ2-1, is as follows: NAGVMQNPRHLVRRRGQEARLRCSPMKGHSHVYWYRQLPEEGLKFMVYLQKENIIDESGMPKERFSAEFPKEGPSILRIQQVVRGDSAAYFCASSPPLGAETSGSVQFFGPGTRLTVL.

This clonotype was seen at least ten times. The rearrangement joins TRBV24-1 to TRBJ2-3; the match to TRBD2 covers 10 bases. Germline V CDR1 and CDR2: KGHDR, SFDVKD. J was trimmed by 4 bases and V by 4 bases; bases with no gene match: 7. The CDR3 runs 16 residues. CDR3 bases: TGTGCCACCAGTGACCTAGCGGGAGCTATGGCAGATACGCAGTATTTT. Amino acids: CATSDLAGAMADTQYF.